Sequencing of this TCR beta chain was carried out in a study of metastatic and nonmetastatic thyroid tumors. At the level of the study: Malignant and benign thyroid patients had repertoires compared in peripheral blood and tumor or nodule tissue. Study-level findings and limits: Malignant thyroid tumors reportedly had TCR beta diversity that was significantly higher than in benign nodules, in blood and tumor.

TCRdb re-analyzed the PCR reads through MiXCR. Here the sample spans about 8,100 clones, about 22% being singletons. Patients underwent thyroid surgery, and none had received any treatment before it. Points on this clone: As yet, its antigen is unknown.

Sequenced: tumor tissue. This receptor was identified in a female donor with papillary thyroid cancer or a benign thyroid nodule (not recorded which). Some clones in this sample may be carry-over from other donors' samples.

CDR3 loop: CASSLLRPPPGGPENSPLHF. The DNA for the CDR3 is TGTGCCAGCAGTTTACTCCGCCCCCCCCCAGGGGGCCCAGAAAATTCACCCCTCCACTTT. V usage is TRBV12-3 or TRBV12-4 and J usage is TRBJ1-6; TRBD1 matches 8 bases. V lost 2 bases to trimming and J lost 7 bases; unmatched junction nucleotides: 19. This CDR3 comprises 20 residues.